Detailed here is one TCR beta chain. The record originates from a study of blood T cell repertoires in COVID-19. CDR3 length equals 14 residues. Trimming shortened V by 0 bases and J by 9 bases, and 12 bases separated the two germline ends. Only in-frame clones appear in the TCRdb table, and some are missing; sequencing was by immunoSEQ multiplex PCR. The sample shows 230,000 or so clones, over 75% of them seen only once. What was sequenced was peripheral blood. This chain joins TRBV23-1 and TRBJ2-1; TRBD2 might be the D (6 bases). TRBV23-1 is classed as an ORF, of uncertain function. The clonotype originates from a human donor in a cohort sampled during active COVID-19. The chain's CDR3 is CASSQSCQAGEQFF. In DNA form, the CDR3 reads TGCGCCAGCAGTCAATCATGTCAAGCGGGTGAGCAGTTCTTC.